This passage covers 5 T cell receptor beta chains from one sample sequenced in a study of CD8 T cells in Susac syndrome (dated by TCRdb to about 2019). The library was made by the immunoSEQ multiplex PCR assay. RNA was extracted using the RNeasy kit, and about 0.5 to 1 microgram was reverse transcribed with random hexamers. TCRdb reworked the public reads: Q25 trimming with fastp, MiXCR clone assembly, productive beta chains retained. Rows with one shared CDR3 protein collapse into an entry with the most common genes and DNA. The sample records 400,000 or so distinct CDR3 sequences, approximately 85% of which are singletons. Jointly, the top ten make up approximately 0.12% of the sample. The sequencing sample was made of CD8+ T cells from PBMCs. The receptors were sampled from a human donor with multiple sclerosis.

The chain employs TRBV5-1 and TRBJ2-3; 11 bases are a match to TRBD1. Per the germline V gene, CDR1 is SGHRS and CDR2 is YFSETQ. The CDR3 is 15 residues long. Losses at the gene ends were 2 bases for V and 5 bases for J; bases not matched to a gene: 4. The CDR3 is CASSFGQGAGDTQYF. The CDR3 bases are TGCGCCAGCAGCTTTGGACAGGGGGCTGGAGATACGCAGTATTTT.

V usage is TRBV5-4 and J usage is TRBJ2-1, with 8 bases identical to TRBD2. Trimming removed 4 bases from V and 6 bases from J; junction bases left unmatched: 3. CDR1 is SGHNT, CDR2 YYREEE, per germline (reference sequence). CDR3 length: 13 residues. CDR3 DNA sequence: TGTGCCAGCAGCCGTCGGGGGGGCAATGAGCAGTTCTTC. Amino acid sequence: CASSRRGGNEQFF.

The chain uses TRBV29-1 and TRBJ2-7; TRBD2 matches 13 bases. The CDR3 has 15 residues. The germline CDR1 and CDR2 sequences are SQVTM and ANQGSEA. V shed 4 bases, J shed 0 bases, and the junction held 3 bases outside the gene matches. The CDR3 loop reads CSVGGLAGASYEQYF. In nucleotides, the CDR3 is TGCAGCGTTGGCGGACTAGCGGGAGCCTCCTACGAGCAGTACTTC.

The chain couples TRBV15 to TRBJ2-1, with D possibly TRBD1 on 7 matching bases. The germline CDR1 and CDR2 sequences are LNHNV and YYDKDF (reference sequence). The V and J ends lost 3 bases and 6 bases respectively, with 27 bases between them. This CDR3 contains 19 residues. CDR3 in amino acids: CATSRPGGQWTERSNEQFF. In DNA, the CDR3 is TGTGCCACCAGCAGGCCCGGGGGACAGTGGACGGAGCGGTCCAATGAGCAGTTCTTC.

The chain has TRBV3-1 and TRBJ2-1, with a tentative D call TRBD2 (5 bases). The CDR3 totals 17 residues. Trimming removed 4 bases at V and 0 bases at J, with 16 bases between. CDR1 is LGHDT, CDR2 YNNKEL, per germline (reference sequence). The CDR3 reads CASSRPGGSGSYNEQFF. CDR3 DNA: TGTGCCAGCAGCCGCCCAGGAGGCAGCGGCTCCTACAATGAGCAGTTCTTC.